This entry lists 29 T cell receptor beta chains sequenced from one sample in a study of shared clonotypes between healthy human individuals. The protocol was immunoSEQ multiplex PCR, while the TCRdb copy is restricted to in-frame clones and leaves out a portion. The top ten clones hold 0.065% to 0.07% of a sample with around 200,000 clones, 85% to 95% of them seen once. The sequenced material came from naive CD4+ T cells sorted from blood. Subset indicated: CD45RA+ positively selected. The receptors derive from a woman in her twenties or thirties in good health.

V gene TRBV5-1 combines with J gene TRBJ2-7, with D tentatively TRBD1 (6 bases). CDR1 is SGHRS, CDR2 YFSETQ, per germline. This CDR3 spans 16 amino acids. Trimming cost V 0 bases and J 2 bases, with 15 bases left between them. In DNA, the CDR3 is TGCGCCAGCAGCTTGGAGGCCACAGGGAACCCCTACGAGCAGTACTTC. Residues: CASSLEATGNPYEQYF.

The CDR3 coding sequence is TGTGCCAGCAGTGAAGCACAGGGACTGGACCCTAGCAATCAGCCCCAGCATTTT. Its protein product is CASSEAQGLDPSNQPQHF. V gene TRBV2 combines with J gene TRBJ1-5, with D possibly TRBD1 on 6 matching bases. CDR3 length equals 18 residues. Germline assignment: CDR1 SNHLY and CDR2 FYNNEI. The V end was cut by 0 bases, the J end by 0 bases, with 15 bases between.

The chain recombines TRBV28 with TRBJ1-4, with D hard to call. From germline, CDR1 is MDHEN and CDR2 SYDVKM. The CDR3 runs 14 residues. Trimming removed 2 bases from V and 6 bases from J, with 10 bases in between. CDR3 sequence (DNA): TGTGCCAGCAGTTTACAACCAAGCGATGAAAAACTGTTTTTT. This sequence encodes CASSLQPSDEKLFF.

The CDR3 here is CAWSRTPYEQYF. In DNA, the CDR3 is TGTGCCTGGAGTCGGACCCCTTACGAGCAGTACTTC. The rearrangement joins TRBV30 to TRBJ2-5; no firm D call. Matching the DNA end better, TRBJ2-7 makes the J call doubtful. The CDR3 loop spans 12 amino acids. In germline, CDR1 is GTSNPN, CDR2 SVGIG (reference sequence).

The chain carries TRBV5-5 and TRBJ1-2, with a tentative D call TRBD1 (5 bases). The ends were cut back, 4 bases at V and 8 bases at J, with 18 bases in the middle. Germline loops: CDR1 SGHKS, CDR2 YYEKEE (reference sequence). This CDR3 is 14 amino acids long. CDR3 nucleotide sequence: TGTGCCAGCAGCGGAGGGACGGATTGGGGAGGCTACACCTTC. Amino acids: CASSGGTDWGGYTF.

This clone was counted between two and nine times. The chain is built from TRBV4-1 and TRBJ1-5; possibly TRBD1 for D (6 bases). V dropped 1 base and J dropped 7 bases, with 11 bases sitting between them. This CDR3 is built from 14 residues. Germline loops: CDR1 MGHRA, CDR2 YSYEKL. This CDR3 is CASSQGPGVQPQHF. In nucleotides, the CDR3 is TGCGCCAGCAGCCAAGGACCAGGGGTCCAGCCCCAGCATTTT.

The chain links TRBV30 to TRBJ1-5, with TRBD1 as a possible D gene (5 bases). The CDR3 is 13 residues long. The germline V and J ends were trimmed by 2 bases and 4 bases, with 9 bases remaining between them. CDR1 is GTSNPN, CDR2 SVGIG, per germline (reference sequence). CDR3 amino acids: CAWSHQGNQPQHF. In nucleotides, the CDR3 is TGTGCCTGGAGTCACCAGGGAAATCAGCCCCAGCATTTT.

The chain joins TRBV28 to TRBJ2-7, with TRBD2 matching over 9 bases. Losses at the gene ends were 3 bases for V and 0 bases for J; bases not matched to a gene: 3. Germline V gene lookup returns CDR1 MDHEN and CDR2 SYDVKM. The CDR3 sequence is 15 residues long. The CDR3 sequence is CASSFHSGSSYEQYF. The CDR3 DNA sequence: TGTGCCAGCAGTTTCCATAGCGGGAGCTCCTACGAGCAGTACTTC.

This clone was counted a single time. This chain joins TRBV9 and TRBJ2-5; possible D gene TRBD2, 6 bases. Germline V lookup: CDR1 SGDLS, CDR2 YYNGEE. The V gene lost 0 bases and the J gene lost 5 bases, with 11 bases spanning the gap. This CDR3 is built from 14 residues. CDR3 in amino acids: CASSVVGGAETQYF. CDR3 sequence (DNA): TGTGCCAGCAGCGTAGTGGGGGGAGCGGAGACCCAGTACTTC.

This chain joins TRBV5-1 and TRBJ2-7; 13 positions agree with TRBD2. Germline V gene data show CDR1 as SGHRS and CDR2 as YFSETQ. J gave up 2 bases and V 4 bases, and 3 bases lay outside the gene matches. The CDR3 is 15 residues long. The CDR3, as DNA: TGCGCCAGCAGCACTACTAGCGGGAGGGCCTACGAGCAGTACTTC. Its protein product is CASSTTSGRAYEQYF.

V gene TRBV11-2 combines with J gene TRBJ1-5; 9 nucleotides line up with TRBD1. The CDR3 is 17 amino acids. J was trimmed by 1 base and V by 2 bases; bases with no gene match: 6. From germline, CDR1 is SGHAT and CDR2 FQNNGV. Written as DNA, the CDR3 is TGTGCCAGCAGCTTAACGACAGGGGGTTCCAGCAATCAGCCCCAGCATTTT. This encodes CASSLTTGGSSNQPQHF.

The genes are TRBV29-1 and TRBJ1-5, with D perhaps TRBD1 (6 bases). Trimming left V 0 bases short and J 2 bases short, with 14 bases between. The germline CDR1 and CDR2 sequences are SQVTM and ANQGSEA. The CDR3 has 16 residues. The CDR3 nucleotides are TGCAGCGTTGAAGATGAGAGGGGGGGCGGCAATCAGCCCCAGCATTTT. Its translation: CSVEDERGGGNQPQHF.

The gene calls are TRBV7-2 and TRBJ2-7; 13 nucleotides match TRBD2. Germline V gene sequence: CDR1 SGHTA, CDR2 FQGNSA. The CDR3 runs to 16 residues. Germline trimming cut 4 bases from V and 7 bases from J; bases unmatched to any gene: 10. CDR3 residues: CASSSQPGLAGIEQYF. DNA for the CDR3: TGTGCCAGCAGCTCGCAACCGGGACTAGCGGGAATAGAGCAGTACTTC.

V gene TRBV6-1 combines with J gene TRBJ1-2; D ambiguous. V gave up 1 base and J gave up 7 bases, with 7 bases separating them. The CDR3 has 12 amino acids. Per the germline V gene, CDR1 is MNHNS and CDR2 is SASEGT. This chain's CDR3 is CASSEGLVGYTF. The CDR3 nucleotides read TGTGCCAGCAGTGAAGGGCTGGTTGGCTACACCTTC.

V is TRBV7-9 and J is TRBJ2-7, with a tentative D call TRBD1 (6 bases). The CDR3 runs to 14 residues. V was pared by 7 bases and J by 3 bases, with 16 bases between. Germline CDR1 is SEHNR and CDR2 is FQNEAQ (reference sequence). The CDR3 protein is CASTNSGTHYEQYF. The CDR3 DNA sequence: TGTGCCAGCACGAACTCCGGGACACACTACGAGCAGTACTTC.

The V and J genes are TRBV5-1 and TRBJ2-3; no clear D. The CDR3 totals 13 residues. The germline CDR1 and CDR2 sequences are SGHRS and YFSETQ. Trimming took 2 bases from V and 7 from J, leaving 11 bases between them. The CDR3 loop reads CASSLEIQNTQYF. In DNA, the CDR3 is TGCGCCAGCAGCTTAGAAATCCAGAATACGCAGTATTTT.

The chain couples TRBV29-1 to TRBJ2-3, with unresolved D. V lost 5 bases and J lost 2, with 11 bases in between. The CDR3 is 13 amino acids. Germline V gene data show CDR1 as SQVTM and CDR2 as ANQGSEA. The CDR3 nucleotides are TGCAGCGTTTGGTCGGCTACCACAGATACGCAGTATTTT. Residues: CSVWSATTDTQYF.

This clone was detected a few times. CDR3 DNA: TGTGCCAGCAGTCTCTTATACTCGGACAGCATAAACTCCTACGAGCAGTACTTC. This translates into CASSLLYSDSINSYEQYF. The chain links TRBV2 to TRBJ2-7; weak D call: TRBD1 (6 bases). The CDR3 has 18 amino acids. V was pared by 5 bases and J by 0 bases, with 23 bases between. The germline gives CDR1 SNHLY, CDR2 FYNNEI.

The chain is built from TRBV28 and TRBJ1-5; D ambiguous. CDR3 size: 14 residues. Trimming pared 5 bases from V and 5 bases from J, leaving 13 bases between. Germline assignment: CDR1 MDHEN and CDR2 SYDVKM. CDR3 amino acids: CASSRSGFDQPQHF. CDR3 in DNA: TGTGCCAGCAGTCGATCGGGGTTCGATCAGCCCCAGCATTTT.

The chain employs TRBV28 and TRBJ2-6; D not resolved. Germline V gives CDR1 MDHEN, CDR2 SYDVKM. V lost 4 bases, J lost 4 bases, and 5 bases lay in between. The length of the CDR3 is 13 residues. CDR3 nucleotides: TGTGCCAGCAGTTCTGGGGGGGCCAACGTCCTGACTTTC. Translation: CASSSGGANVLTF.

The genes are TRBV6-1 and TRBJ1-1, with D maybe TRBD1 (6 bases). V was pared by 2 bases and J by 7 bases, with 11 bases between. This CDR3 region has 13 residues. Germline V CDR1 and CDR2: MNHNS, SASEGT. CDR3 nucleotides: TGTGCCAGCAGTGAATTGCGGACAGTTGAAGCTTTCTTT. Translated: CASSELRTVEAFF.

The CDR3 DNA reads as TGTGCCAGCAGCGCTCGAGGGACTAGCGGGAGGACAGGGGCCTACAATGAGCAGTTCTTC. This translates into CASSARGTSGRTGAYNEQFF. The chain has TRBV9 and TRBJ2-1; TRBD2 matches 15 bases. CDR1 SGDLS and CDR2 YYNGEE come from the germline V gene. V was clipped by 3 bases and J by 2 bases; unmatched bases: 12. CDR3 size: 20 residues. Using reference TRBV9 and TRBJ2-1 for the parts outside the CDR3, the full variable domain is DSGVTQTPKHLITATGQRVTLRCSPRSGDLSVYWYQQSLDQGLQFLIQYYNGEERAKGNILERFSAQQFPDLHSELNLSSLELGDSALYFCASSARGTSGRTGAYNEQFFGPGTRLTVL.

This clone was seen only once. J is TRBJ1-2 and V is TRBV29-1; possible D gene TRBD1, 6 bases. Between the trimmed V and J ends, which lost 8 bases and 4 bases, there was a span of 29 bases. Per germline, CDR1 SQVTM and CDR2 ANQGSEA. The CDR3 consists of 17 residues. CDR3 coding DNA: TGCAGCCCCAACCCCGGGACAAACTATGCTTCGGGCTATGGCTACACCTTC. It is translated as CSPNPGTNYASGYGYTF. Drawing the rest from reference TRBV29-1 and TRBJ1-2, the complete variable domain is SAVISQKPSRDICQRGTSLTIQCQVDSQVTMMFWYRQQPGQSLTLIATANQGSEATYESGFVIDKFPISRPNLTFSTLTVSNMSPEDSSIYLCSPNPGTNYASGYGYTFGSGTRLTVV.

V is TRBV25-1 and J is TRBJ1-1; no firm D call. Germline CDR1 is MGHDK and CDR2 is SYGVNS. V gave up 0 bases and J gave up 4 bases, with 9 bases separating them. The CDR3 totals 14 residues. CDR3 DNA sequence: TGTGCCAGCAGTGAATATGGGGTAACCACTGAAGCTTTCTTT. It codes for CASSEYGVTTEAFF.

The rearrangement uses TRBV10-3 and TRBJ1-1; no clear D. Trimming removed 2 bases from V and 1 base from J, with 8 bases in between. Germline loops: CDR1 ENHRY, CDR2 SYGVKD. This CDR3 has 14 amino acids. CDR3 protein: CAISERTANTEAFF. The CDR3 region has the DNA TGTGCCATCAGTGAGAGGACGGCGAACACTGAAGCTTTCTTT.

The V and J genes are TRBV28 and TRBJ1-4; 8 bases align to TRBD1. Germline-derived CDR1 and CDR2 are MDHEN and SYDVKM. The CDR3 covers 16 residues. Trimming cost V 8 bases and J 5 bases; bases outside gene matches: 13. The CDR3 nucleotides read TGTGCCAGCCCTGGAAGTGGGACAGGTGAAAATGAAAAACTGTTTTTT. As protein: CASPGSGTGENEKLFF.

The CDR3 DNA is TGTGCCAGCAGCGTAGGCGGGAGTAACAACGAGCAGTACTTC. It specifies CASSVGGSNNEQYF. The rearrangement links TRBV9 to TRBJ2-7; 7 bases line up with TRBD2. V gave up 0 bases and J gave up 5 bases; unmatched junction bases: 5. Looked up from germline, CDR1 is SGDLS and CDR2 is YYNGEE. The CDR3 extends over 14 amino acids.

The rearrangement uses TRBV11-2 and TRBJ2-7; D unclear. The germline V gene encodes CDR1 SGHAT and CDR2 FQNNGV. The length of the CDR3 is 12 residues. V gave up 6 bases and J gave up 4 bases, with 10 bases separating them. This CDR3 reads CASSQSRYEQYF. In DNA form, the CDR3 reads TGTGCCAGCAGTCAGAGTAGGTACGAGCAGTACTTC.

This chain connects TRBV28 to TRBJ2-7; D remains unclear. V was cut by 5 bases and J by 2 bases, with 13 bases left in between. This CDR3 is built from 14 residues. Germline V gives CDR1 MDHEN, CDR2 SYDVKM. This CDR3 is CASSLPDFTYEQYF. CDR3 DNA sequence: TGTGCCAGCAGTCTCCCCGACTTTACCTACGAGCAGTACTTC.